The entry below gives a single TCR beta chain sequence along with its context. What it recognizes is unknown. This record comes from a study of cytomegalovirus exposure and HLA in healthy donors. The CDR3 has 16 residues. The ends were cut back, 3 bases at V and 9 bases at J, with 18 bases in the middle. CDR1 and CDR2 from the germline V gene are KGHSH and LQKENI. PCR involved 60 Vbeta and 13 Jbeta primers. TCRdb's copy holds only in-frame clones and misses some; the assay was immunoSEQ multiplex PCR. The data contain 62,000 or so clones, about 89% of them singletons. Findings of the study overall: CMV serostatus stood as the only immune exposure information on hand. An analysis was carried out at a later point. It showed that HLA-associated TCR beta chains were more clonally expanded than equally common non-associated chains. Researchers counted 180 or so TCR beta chains as cytomegalovirus-associated. Sequencing likely caused a cluster of highly shared sequence variants.

This clonotype was obtained from a young man in good health and CMV-seronegative. The sequenced sample consisted of PBMCs. The gene calls are TRBV18 and TRBJ1-6, with a weak D call TRBD1 (6 bases). Here the CDR3 DNA reads TGTGCCAGCTCACCTACAGGGCAACAGCTAAGTTCACCCCTCCACTTT. It is translated as CASSPTGQQLSSPLHF.